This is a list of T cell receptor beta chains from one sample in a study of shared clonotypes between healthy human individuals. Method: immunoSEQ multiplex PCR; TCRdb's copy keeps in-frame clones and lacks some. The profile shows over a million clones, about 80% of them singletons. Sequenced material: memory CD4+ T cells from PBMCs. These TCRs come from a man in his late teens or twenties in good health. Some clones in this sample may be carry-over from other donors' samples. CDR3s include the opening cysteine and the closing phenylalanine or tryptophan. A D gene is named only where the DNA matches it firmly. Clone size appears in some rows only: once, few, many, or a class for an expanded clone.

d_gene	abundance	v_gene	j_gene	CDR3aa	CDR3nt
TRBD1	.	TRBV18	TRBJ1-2	CASSLLDRAEVYGYTF	TGTGCCAGCTCACTCCTGGACAGGGCGGAGGTCTATGGCTACACCTTC
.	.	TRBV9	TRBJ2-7	CASSAYSQDEQYF	TGTGCCAGCAGCGCTTACTCTCAGGACGAGCAGTACTTC
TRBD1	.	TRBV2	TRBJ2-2	CASRVGQGHTGELFF	TGTGCCAGCAGGGTGGGACAGGGTCACACCGGGGAGCTGTTTTTT
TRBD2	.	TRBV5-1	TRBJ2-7	CASSVGLATYSYEQYF	TGCGCCAGCAGCGTAGGACTAGCGACCTACTCCTACGAGCAGTACTTC
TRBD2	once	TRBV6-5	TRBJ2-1	CASSYSLSSGKVEQFF	TGTGCCAGCAGTTACTCGTTATCTAGCGGGAAGGTTGAGCAGTTCTTC
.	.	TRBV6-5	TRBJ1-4	CASSPRFATNEKLFF	TGTGCCAGCAGTCCCAGATTTGCAACTAATGAAAAACTGTTTTTT
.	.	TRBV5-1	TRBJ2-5	CASSPQGQETQYF	TGCGCCAGCAGCCCTCAGGGACAAGAGACCCAGTACTTC
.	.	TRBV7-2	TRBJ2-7	CASSLSPLQSYEQYF	TGTGCCAGCAGCTTATCGCCCCTACAGAGCTACGAGCAGTACTTC
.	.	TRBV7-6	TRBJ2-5	CASSAPGRGVTQYF	TGTGCCAGCAGCGCACCGGGAAGGGGTGTGACCCAGTACTTC
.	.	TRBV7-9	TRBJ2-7	CASSTPFGGPPYEQYF	TGTGCCAGCAGCACCCCGTTCGGGGGCCCCCCCTACGAGCAGTACTTC
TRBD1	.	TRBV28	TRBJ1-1	CASSFTLGQGLPGAFF	TGTGCCAGCAGTTTCACCCTGGGACAGGGACTCCCAGGGGCTTTCTTT
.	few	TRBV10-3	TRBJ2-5	CAIGGNQETQYF	TGTGCCATTGGGGGGAATCAAGAGACCCAGTACTTC
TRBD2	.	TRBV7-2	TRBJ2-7	CASTISSGRAYEQYF	TGTGCCAGCACCATATCTAGCGGGAGGGCCTACGAGCAGTACTTC
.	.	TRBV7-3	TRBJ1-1	CASSFQWNTEAFF	TGTGCCAGCAGCTTTCAATGGAACACTGAAGCTTTCTTT
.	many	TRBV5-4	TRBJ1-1	CASSYGRDTEAFF	TGTGCCAGCAGCTATGGACGGGACACTGAAGCTTTCTTT
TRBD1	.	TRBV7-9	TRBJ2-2	CASRPFDRVGTGELFF	TGTGCCAGCAGGCCATTTGACAGGGTGGGCACCGGGGAGCTGTTTTTT
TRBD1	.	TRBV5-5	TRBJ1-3	CASSWTGEAGNTIYF	TGTGCCAGCAGCTGGACAGGCGAGGCTGGAAACACCATATATTTT
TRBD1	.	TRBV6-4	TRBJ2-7	CASSARTGDEQYF	TGTGCCAGCAGTGCCCGTACAGGGGACGAGCAGTACTTC
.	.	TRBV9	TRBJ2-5	CASSVGQGGETQYF	TGTGCCAGCAGCGTAGGTCAGGGTGGCGAGACCCAGTACTTC
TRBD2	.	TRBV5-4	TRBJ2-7	CASSPGTSGSRPYEQYF	TGTGCCAGCAGCCCCGGGACTAGCGGGAGTAGGCCCTACGAGCAGTACTTC
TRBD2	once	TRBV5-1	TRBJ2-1	CASRIGAGGSLNEQFF	TGCGCCAGCAGGATTGGAGCGGGAGGGAGTTTGAATGAGCAGTTCTTC
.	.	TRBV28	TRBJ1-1	CASTIGPGQLRAFF	TGTGCCAGCACCATAGGCCCTGGACAGCTCCGGGCTTTCTTT
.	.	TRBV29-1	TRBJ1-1	CSVAAGWDTEAFF	TGCAGCGTTGCGGCAGGGTGGGACACTGAAGCTTTCTTT
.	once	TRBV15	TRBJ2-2	CATSRDGKVAGELFF	TGTGCCACCAGCAGAGATGGAAAGGTAGCCGGGGAGCTGTTTTTT
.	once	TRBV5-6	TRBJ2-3	CASNYRGGTDTQYF	TGTGCCAGCAACTACAGGGGAGGGACAGATACGCAGTATTTT
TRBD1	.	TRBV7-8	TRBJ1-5	CASSGQTGGHQPQHF	TGTGCCAGCAGCGGCCAGACAGGGGGTCATCAGCCCCAGCATTTT
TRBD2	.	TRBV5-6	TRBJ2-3	CASTSSGVRDTQYF	TGTGCCAGCACCTCTAGCGGGGTTAGAGATACGCAGTATTTT
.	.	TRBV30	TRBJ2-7	CAWSEMGAGTYEQYF	TGTGCCTGGAGCGAAATGGGGGCGGGAACCTACGAGCAGTACTTC
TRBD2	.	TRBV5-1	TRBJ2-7	CASSSGLASLYEQYF	TGCGCCAGCAGCTCGGGACTAGCGAGTCTCTACGAGCAGTACTTC